These T cell receptor beta chains were read from a single sample in a study of CXCR3-negative and CXCR3-positive naive CD8 T cells. Reanalyzing the 5' RACE reads, TCRdb keeps one entry per CDR3 protein, without DNA. The sample's table shows some 41,000 distinct CDR3 sequences. Sequencing was done on a sample of memory CD8+ T cells from blood. These receptors were taken from a human donor in good health. Some clones in this sample may be carry-over from other donors' samples. Both conserved end residues are part of each CDR3. The order of the fields is V gene, J gene, clone size, CDR3 protein. A clone size is listed for some rows: how often the clone was seen (once, few, many), or a class if it is expanded.

V: TRBV7-2
J: TRBJ2-7
size: NA
CDR3: CASSLGGYYYEQYF

V: TRBV7-9
J: TRBJ1-2
size: NA
CDR3: CASSLFGQGALGYTF

V: TRBV29-1
J: TRBJ2-1
size: NA
CDR3: CSVQAYNEQFF

V: TRBV5-1
J: TRBJ1-1
size: NA
CDR3: CASSLGGNTEAFF

V: TRBV27
J: TRBJ1-6
size: NA
CDR3: CASSRRQGNSPLHF

V: TRBV10-3
J: TRBJ2-7
size: NA
CDR3: CAISEREASSYEQYF

V: TRBV15
J: TRBJ1-1
size: NA
CDR3: CATSKTTGDYTEAFF

V: TRBV7-9
J: TRBJ1-2
size: NA
CDR3: CASSSGIEYGYTF

V: TRBV6-2/TRBV6-3
J: TRBJ2-1
size: NA
CDR3: CASSYTEPEDEQFF

V: TRBV21-1
J: TRBJ1-5
size: NA
CDR3: CASSKVKGRNQPQHF

V: TRBV7-9
J: TRBJ2-2
size: NA
CDR3: CASSPWSGPSTGELFF

V: TRBV6-4
J: TRBJ2-1
size: NA
CDR3: CASSAGTTDEQFF

V: TRBV7-9
J: TRBJ2-1
size: NA
CDR3: CASSPSREQAFF

V: TRBV29-1
J: TRBJ2-5
size: large
CDR3: CSVEEGSGETQYF

V: TRBV9
J: TRBJ2-5
size: NA
CDR3: CASSVDGGARETQYF

V: TRBV4-3
J: TRBJ1-4
size: NA
CDR3: CASSQAPTGGSEKLFF

V: TRBV29-1
J: TRBJ2-2
size: NA
CDR3: CSVEDGNTGELFF

V: TRBV7-8
J: TRBJ2-7
size: NA
CDR3: CASSPGAEQYF

V: TRBV6-4
J: TRBJ2-1
size: NA
CDR3: CASSHGGPSNEQFF

V: TRBV13
J: TRBJ2-7
size: NA
CDR3: CASSSRTGGPYEQYF

V: TRBV7-9
J: TRBJ2-2
size: NA
CDR3: CASSLGLGARGELFF

V: TRBV6-5
J: TRBJ1-2
size: NA
CDR3: CASSYSSTGLNRDGYTF

V: TRBV11-2
J: TRBJ2-2
size: NA
CDR3: CASSRPPGLSNTGELFF

V: TRBV20-1
J: TRBJ2-7
size: NA
CDR3: CSATALEQGLEQYF

V: TRBV7-6
J: TRBJ1-3
size: NA
CDR3: CASSPGGRGLLYSSGNTIYF

V: TRBV5-4
J: TRBJ2-1
size: NA
CDR3: CASSLELGGSYNEQFF

V: TRBV10-3
J: TRBJ2-1
size: NA
CDR3: CAITGTVRSNEQFF

V: TRBV28
J: TRBJ2-5
size: NA
CDR3: CASSSIAGGYRETQYF

V: TRBV7-6
J: TRBJ2-5
size: NA
CDR3: CASSLGWGHEQETQYF

V: TRBV7-7
J: TRBJ2-7
size: NA
CDR3: CASSLDGLGEQYF

V: TRBV6-5
J: TRBJ2-3
size: NA
CDR3: CASSYSSGGTDTQYF

V: TRBV13
J: TRBJ2-7
size: NA
CDR3: CASSQKTSGKAYEQYF

V: TRBV19
J: TRBJ2-2
size: NA
CDR3: CASSSPGLNTGELFF

V: TRBV9
J: TRBJ2-6
size: NA
CDR3: CASSPDAQGTGANVLTF

V: TRBV29-1
J: TRBJ2-7
size: NA
CDR3: CSVEGPGYEQYF

V: TRBV6-4
J: TRBJ2-6
size: NA
CDR3: CASSEADSGANVLTF

V: TRBV14
J: TRBJ2-2
size: NA
CDR3: CASSRLSERTGELFF

V: TRBV27
J: TRBJ2-1
size: NA
CDR3: CASSLAGDEQFF

V: TRBV15
J: TRBJ2-1
size: NA
CDR3: CATSCCGDRGLNEQFF

V: TRBV20-1
J: TRBJ1-4
size: NA
CDR3: CSARVYRGNEKLFF

V: TRBV20-1
J: TRBJ2-1
size: NA
CDR3: CSADIVSYNEQFF

V: TRBV6-5
J: TRBJ1-1
size: NA
CDR3: CASSVGGMKVTEAFF

V: TRBV20-1
J: TRBJ1-1
size: NA
CDR3: CSASQTDTEAFF

V: TRBV7-6
J: TRBJ2-7
size: NA
CDR3: CASSLEQYDDEQYF

V: TRBV15
J: TRBJ2-7
size: NA
CDR3: CATSRGAGPYEQYF

V: TRBV7-9
J: TRBJ2-3
size: NA
CDR3: CASSTRDRGQDTQYF

V: TRBV19
J: TRBJ2-1
size: NA
CDR3: CASSIGQSSYNEQFF

V: TRBV7-2
J: TRBJ1-1
size: NA
CDR3: CASSPPDRMNTEAFF

V: TRBV5-1
J: TRBJ1-3
size: NA
CDR3: CASSLAGRSGNTIYF

V: TRBV4-3
J: TRBJ2-1
size: NA
CDR3: CASSRTPGTSGGADNEQFF

V: TRBV4-3
J: TRBJ2-3
size: NA
CDR3: CASSQDPGQGADTQYF

V: TRBV27
J: TRBJ2-5
size: NA
CDR3: CASSPGYEYQETQYF

V: TRBV21-1
J: TRBJ1-1
size: NA
CDR3: CASLHGGFMNTEAFF

V: TRBV6-5
J: TRBJ1-1
size: NA
CDR3: CASSYGPPGQGLTEAFF

V: TRBV5-6
J: TRBJ1-1
size: NA
CDR3: CASSFLGMNTEAFF

V: TRBV7-2
J: TRBJ1-1
size: NA
CDR3: CASSLLNKNTEAFF

V: TRBV5-5
J: TRBJ2-7
size: NA
CDR3: CASSPTEAWEQYF

V: TRBV6-4
J: TRBJ2-3
size: NA
CDR3: CASSPSGLAGGDTQYF

V: TRBV5-1
J: TRBJ2-7
size: NA
CDR3: CASSWGQGPPYEQYF

V: TRBV5-1
J: TRBJ2-1
size: NA
CDR3: CASSSGLAGYEQFF